These 5 T cell receptor beta chains share one sample of origin, sequenced in a study of blood T cell repertoires in COVID-19. The data were produced by immunoSEQ multiplex PCR, yet TCRdb's version contains in-frame clones alone and is incomplete. This table has about 26,000 clones, approximately 92% appearing once. The sample taken for sequencing was peripheral blood. Receptors were obtained from a human donor in a cohort sampled during active COVID-19.

The chain combines TRBV9 with TRBJ2-7, with 7 bases aligning to TRBD1. Germline CDR1 reads SGDLS; CDR2 reads YYNGEE. CDR3 length: 16 amino acids. V was clipped by 0 bases and J by 5 bases; unmatched bases: 11. Here the CDR3 DNA reads TGTGCCAGCAGCGTAGGGTTCAACAGGGACAGCAACGAGCAGTACTTC. Protein product: CASSVGFNRDSNEQYF.

The chain recombines TRBV2 with TRBJ2-3; unclear D gene. CDR1 is SNHLY and CDR2 is FYNNEI in the germline V gene. Trimming removed 3 bases from V and 0 bases from J, with 19 bases in between. The CDR3 contains 18 residues. The DNA of the CDR3 is TGTGCCAGCAGTGATCGCCCCCTGGCAGGCGCCAGCACAGATACGCAGTATTTT. Translation: CASSDRPLAGASTDTQYF. The variable domain in full, with the rest retrieved from reference TRBV2 and TRBJ2-3, is EPEVTQTPSHQVTQMGQEVILRCVPISNHLYFYWYRQILGQKVEFLVSFYNNEISEKSEIFDDQFSVERPDGSNFTLKIRSTKLEDSAMYFCASSDRPLAGASTDTQYFGPGTRLTVL.

The chain combines TRBV5-6 with TRBJ2-2; the D gene is possibly TRBD1 (6 bases). The germline V gene encodes CDR1 SGHDT and CDR2 YYEEEE. The CDR3 covers 14 residues. Trimming took 2 bases from V and 5 from J, leaving 10 bases between them. CDR3 protein: CASSLTGQTGELFF. The CDR3 DNA reads TGTGCCAGCAGCTTAACAGGGCAGACCGGGGAGCTGTTTTTT.

The rearrangement uses TRBV3-1 (or the pseudogene TRBV3-2) and TRBJ1-3, with D perhaps matching TRBD1 (5 bases). This CDR3 is built from 16 residues. V dropped 5 bases and J dropped 2 bases, with 16 bases sitting between them. Germline-derived CDR1 and CDR2 are LGHDT and YNNKEL (reference sequence). For the CDR3, the DNA is TGTGCCAGCAGCGAAGCGTATAGGGGAACTGGAAACACCATATATTTT. It codes for CASSEAYRGTGNTIYF.

The chain employs TRBV6-1 and TRBJ2-3, with 10 positions matching TRBD2. The CDR3 loop spans 15 amino acids. V lost 9 bases to trimming and J lost 0 bases; unmatched junction nucleotides: 6. CDR1 is MNHNS, CDR2 SASEGT, per germline. In nucleotides, the CDR3 is TGTGCCAGTCAACCTAGCGGGGGTAGCACAGATACGCAGTATTTT. Its translation: CASQPSGGSTDTQYF.